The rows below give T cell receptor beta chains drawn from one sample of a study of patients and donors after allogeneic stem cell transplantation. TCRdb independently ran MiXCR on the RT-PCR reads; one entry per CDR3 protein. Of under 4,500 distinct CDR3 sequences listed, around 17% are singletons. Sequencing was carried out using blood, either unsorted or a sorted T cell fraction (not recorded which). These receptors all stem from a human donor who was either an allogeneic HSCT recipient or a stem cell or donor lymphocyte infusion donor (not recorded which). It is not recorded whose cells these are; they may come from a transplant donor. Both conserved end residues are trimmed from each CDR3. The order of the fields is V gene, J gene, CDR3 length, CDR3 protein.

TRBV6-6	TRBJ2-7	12	ASSYVDRGGEQY
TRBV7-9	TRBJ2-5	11	ASSLQGRETQY
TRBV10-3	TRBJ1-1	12	AISGQGVNTEAF
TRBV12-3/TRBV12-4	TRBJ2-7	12	ASSLSTGSYEQY
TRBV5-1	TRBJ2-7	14	ASSKSGTPPTYEQY
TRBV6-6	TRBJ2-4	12	ASSYPGGVNIQY
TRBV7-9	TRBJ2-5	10	ASTLRGETQY
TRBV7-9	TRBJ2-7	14	ASSLSPGVRAYEQY
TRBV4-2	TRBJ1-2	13	ASSHPPDRNYGYT
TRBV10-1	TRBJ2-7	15	ASSEDPSGPPPYEQY
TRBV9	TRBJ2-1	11	ASSVWGDNEQF
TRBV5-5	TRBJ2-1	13	ASSAFWMRDDEQF
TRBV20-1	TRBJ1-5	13	SAGRMGQIHQPQH
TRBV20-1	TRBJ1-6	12	SVKTPGRNSPLH
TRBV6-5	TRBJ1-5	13	ASSYSNQGQGTQH
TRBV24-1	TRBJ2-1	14	ATSDPPGRENNEQF
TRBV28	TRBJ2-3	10	ASSSPTDTQY
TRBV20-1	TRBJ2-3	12	SASRGVHYHTQY
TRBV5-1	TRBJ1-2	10	ASTRTGRGYT
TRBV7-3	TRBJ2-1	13	ASSTSGMGYNEQF
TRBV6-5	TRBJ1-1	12	ASSYSGLNTEAF
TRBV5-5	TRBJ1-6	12	ASSSYRVDSPLH
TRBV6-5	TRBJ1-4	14	ASSYFRGVGYEKLF
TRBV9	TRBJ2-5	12	ASSVPDSQETQY
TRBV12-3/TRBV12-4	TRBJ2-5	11	ASRGSSRETQY
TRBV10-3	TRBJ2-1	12	ATSAGGSYNEQF
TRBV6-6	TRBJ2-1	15	ASSSNRLGLSYNEQF
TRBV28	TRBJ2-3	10	ASSPSWDTQY
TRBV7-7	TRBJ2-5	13	ASSLEASGWETQY
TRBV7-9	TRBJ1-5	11	ASSLVSYQPQH
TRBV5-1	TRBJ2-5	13	ASSLAGDSQETQY
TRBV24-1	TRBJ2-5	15	ATSDLRQERAQETQY
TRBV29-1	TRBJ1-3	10	SVASPGNTIY
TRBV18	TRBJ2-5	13	ASSPPSTGGETQY
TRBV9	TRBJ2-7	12	ASSVDSGNYEQY
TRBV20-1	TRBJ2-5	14	SAMKPGLAEEETQY
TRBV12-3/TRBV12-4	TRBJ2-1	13	ASSSTLRRYNEQF
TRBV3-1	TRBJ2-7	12	ASSQGTGGYEQY
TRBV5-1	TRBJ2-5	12	ASSHRDGLSTQY
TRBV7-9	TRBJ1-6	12	ASSFGAGFSPLH
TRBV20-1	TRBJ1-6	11	SARTGVDSPLH
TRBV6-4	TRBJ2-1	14	ASRALAGLTYNEQF
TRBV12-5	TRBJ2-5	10	ASGWGRETQY
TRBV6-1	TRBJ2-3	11	ASSEALRGTQY
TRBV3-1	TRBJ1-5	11	ASSQEQLSPQH
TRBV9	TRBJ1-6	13	ASSVGVGRESPLH
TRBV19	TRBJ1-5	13	ASSINWGSNQPQH
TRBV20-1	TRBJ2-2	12	SGLAGGRTGELF
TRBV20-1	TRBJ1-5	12	SARRGRGSQPQH
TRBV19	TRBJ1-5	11	ASSIPGNQPQH
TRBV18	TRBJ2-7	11	ASSPPLVAGQY
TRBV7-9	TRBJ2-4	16	ASSLALSAGLAKNIQY
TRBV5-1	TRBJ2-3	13	ASSILPGRTDTQY
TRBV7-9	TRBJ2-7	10	ASGFSGYEQY
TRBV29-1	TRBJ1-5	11	SVEGTGNQPQH